These T cell receptor beta chains were read from a single sample in a study of blood T cell repertoires in COVID-19. Method: immunoSEQ multiplex PCR; TCRdb's copy keeps in-frame clones and lacks some. The profile covers 110,000 to 150,000 clones, with roughly 80% appearing a single time and approximately 3.5% taken by the ten largest. Sequences were obtained from peripheral blood. Receptors were obtained from a man between 70 and 80 years old who had recovered from COVID-19. Both conserved end residues are part of each CDR3. The order of the fields is J gene, D gene, V gene, clone size, CDR3 DNA, CDR3 protein. D genes are given only for firm matches. Size is stated for part of the rows, as once, few or many counts, or as a class when the clone is expanded.

J gene: TRBJ1-2; D gene: TRBD1; V gene: TRBV9; clone size: -; CDR3 DNA: TGTGCCAGCAGCCCCCTGACGGGACAGGGGGTCTATGGCTACACCTTC; CDR3 protein: CASSPLTGQGVYGYTF
J gene: TRBJ1-1; D gene: -; V gene: TRBV30; clone size: -; CDR3 DNA: TGTGCCTGGACGACAGTGAACACTGAAGCTTTCTTT; CDR3 protein: CAWTTVNTEAFF
J gene: TRBJ1-6; D gene: -; V gene: TRBV6-6; clone size: -; CDR3 DNA: TGTGCCAGCAGTTACTCGAGGCTCAACGGGGATTCACCCCTCCACTTT; CDR3 protein: CASSYSRLNGDSPLHF
J gene: TRBJ2-5; D gene: -; V gene: TRBV5-4; clone size: once; CDR3 DNA: TGTGCCAGCAGCCCCGATACCGACTATTATCTGGAGACCCAGTACTTC; CDR3 protein: CASSPDTDYYLETQYF
J gene: TRBJ1-1; D gene: TRBD1; V gene: TRBV19; clone size: few; CDR3 DNA: TGTGCCAGTAGTTTAACCGGGACAGGGGGGAACACTGAAGCTTTCTTT; CDR3 protein: CASSLTGTGGNTEAFF
J gene: TRBJ2-7; D gene: -; V gene: TRBV2; clone size: -; CDR3 DNA: TGTGCCAGCCAGTTGTCCTGGGAGCAGTACTTC; CDR3 protein: CASQLSWEQYF
J gene: TRBJ1-5; D gene: TRBD1; V gene: TRBV6-1; clone size: few; CDR3 DNA: TGTGCCAGCAGTGAAGAGGGGGCAAGCAATCAGCCCCAGCATTTT; CDR3 protein: CASSEEGASNQPQHF
J gene: TRBJ1-1; D gene: -; V gene: TRBV30; clone size: -; CDR3 DNA: TGTGCCTGGAGTCCCCCCGGGATGTGGAACACTGAAGCTTTCTTT; CDR3 protein: CAWSPPGMWNTEAFF
J gene: TRBJ2-7; D gene: TRBD2; V gene: TRBV7-8; clone size: -; CDR3 DNA: TGTGCCAGCCGCCCCCGGGAGGTCTGGTACGAGCAGTACTTC; CDR3 protein: CASRPREVWYEQYF
J gene: TRBJ1-2; D gene: -; V gene: TRBV12-3/TRBV12-4; clone size: -; CDR3 DNA: TGTGCCAGCAGAAGTCAGGGTGGCTACACCTTC; CDR3 protein: CASRSQGGYTF
J gene: TRBJ2-1; D gene: -; V gene: TRBV6-5; clone size: -; CDR3 DNA: TGTGCCAGCAGTTGGCTAGTCTTGAATGAGCAGTTCTTC; CDR3 protein: CASSWLVLNEQFF
J gene: TRBJ1-6; D gene: TRBD1; V gene: TRBV30; clone size: -; CDR3 DNA: TGTGCCTGGAGTGCAGGGGGAAATTCACCCCTCCACTTT; CDR3 protein: CAWSAGGNSPLHF
J gene: TRBJ2-7; D gene: TRBD2; V gene: TRBV19; clone size: -; CDR3 DNA: TGTGCCAGTAGTCCCCGGGGGGGAACCCCGGCCGAGCAGTACTTC; CDR3 protein: CASSPRGGTPAEQYF
J gene: TRBJ2-7; D gene: TRBD2; V gene: TRBV3-1/TRBV3-2; clone size: -; CDR3 DNA: TGTGCCAGCAGCCAAGTGCGGGAGGCGTCCTACGAGCAGTACTTC; CDR3 protein: CASSQVREASYEQYF
J gene: TRBJ2-7; D gene: TRBD2; V gene: TRBV4-2; clone size: -; CDR3 DNA: TGTGCCAGCAGCAGAAGATCCGGAGGACTAGCGGACTCCTACGAGCAGTACTTC; CDR3 protein: CASSRRSGGLADSYEQYF
J gene: TRBJ2-1; D gene: -; V gene: TRBV10-3; clone size: -; CDR3 DNA: TGTGCCATCAGGGGGCCCTCCTACAATGAGCAGTTCTTC; CDR3 protein: CAIRGPSYNEQFF
J gene: TRBJ2-1; D gene: -; V gene: TRBV29-1; clone size: -; CDR3 DNA: TGCAGCGTTGAAGTAGGGGCTAGGCAGTTCTTC; CDR3 protein: CSVEVGARQFF
J gene: TRBJ2-3; D gene: -; V gene: TRBV27; clone size: -; CDR3 DNA: TGTGCCAGCAGTTTTTATGGGCAGGGAAGGGATACGCAGTATTTT; CDR3 protein: CASSFYGQGRDTQYF
J gene: TRBJ2-7; D gene: -; V gene: TRBV6-5; clone size: -; CDR3 DNA: TGTGCCAGCAGTTACGGCAGAACCTACGAGCAGTACTTC; CDR3 protein: CASSYGRTYEQYF
J gene: TRBJ2-3; D gene: -; V gene: TRBV7-2; clone size: -; CDR3 DNA: TGTGCCAGCAGCCCTACGTACAGCACAGATACGCAGTATTTT; CDR3 protein: CASSPTYSTDTQYF
J gene: TRBJ2-3; D gene: -; V gene: TRBV5-5; clone size: -; CDR3 DNA: TGTGCCAGCAGCTTGGCCCCGGGAGCCCCCCTCGATACGCAGTATTTT; CDR3 protein: CASSLAPGAPLDTQYF
J gene: TRBJ1-4; D gene: TRBD1; V gene: TRBV30; clone size: -; CDR3 DNA: TGTGCCTGGAGTGAGCAGGGGGCGCGACGGGAAAAACTGTTTTTT; CDR3 protein: CAWSEQGARREKLFF
J gene: TRBJ2-1; D gene: -; V gene: TRBV5-1; clone size: -; CDR3 DNA: TGCGCCAGCAGCTCGACCAAGGTTAGCGGAGCCTACAATGAGCAGTTCTTC; CDR3 protein: CASSSTKVSGAYNEQFF
J gene: TRBJ2-3; D gene: TRBD2; V gene: TRBV2; clone size: -; CDR3 DNA: TGTGCCAGCAGTTTCCTGGGGACTAGCGGCACAGATACGCAGTATTTT; CDR3 protein: CASSFLGTSGTDTQYF
J gene: TRBJ1-1; D gene: TRBD1; V gene: TRBV5-4; clone size: -; CDR3 DNA: TGTGCCAGCAGCTGGCCGGGACAGAGGTTCTCTGAAGCTTTCTTT; CDR3 protein: CASSWPGQRFSEAFF
J gene: TRBJ2-7; D gene: -; V gene: TRBV6-6; clone size: few; CDR3 DNA: TGTGCCAGCAGTCCCGACAGGTCTGTCTACGAGCAGTACTTC; CDR3 protein: CASSPDRSVYEQYF
J gene: TRBJ2-1; D gene: TRBD2; V gene: TRBV7-8; clone size: many; CDR3 DNA: TGTGCCAGCAGCCTCGGGACTAGAACAGACAATGAGCAGTTCTTC; CDR3 protein: CASSLGTRTDNEQFF
J gene: TRBJ2-4; D gene: TRBD1; V gene: TRBV4-3; clone size: -; CDR3 DNA: TGCGCCAGCAGCCCAGGACAGGGGGCCAAAAACATTCAGTACTTC; CDR3 protein: CASSPGQGAKNIQYF
J gene: TRBJ1-1; D gene: -; V gene: TRBV6-5; clone size: -; CDR3 DNA: TGTGCCAGCGGACTCCGGAACACTGAAGCTTTCTTT; CDR3 protein: CASGLRNTEAFF
J gene: TRBJ1-1; D gene: TRBD1; V gene: TRBV6-5; clone size: -; CDR3 DNA: TGTGCCAGCAGGCGCACAGGGGACGGCACTGAAGCTTTCTTT; CDR3 protein: CASRRTGDGTEAFF
J gene: TRBJ2-7; D gene: TRBD2; V gene: TRBV11-2; clone size: -; CDR3 DNA: TGTGCCAGCAGCTTCACGGGACTAGACTTATCCTACGAGCAGTACTTC; CDR3 protein: CASSFTGLDLSYEQYF
J gene: TRBJ2-1; D gene: -; V gene: TRBV19; clone size: -; CDR3 DNA: TGTGCCAGTAGTATCCAGGGTGGGGCGGATGAGCAGTTCTTC; CDR3 protein: CASSIQGGADEQFF
J gene: TRBJ2-7; D gene: TRBD2; V gene: TRBV12-3/TRBV12-4; clone size: -; CDR3 DNA: TGTGCCAGTCGAAGGCCAGGGAGGGATGAGCAGTACTTC; CDR3 protein: CASRRPGRDEQYF
J gene: TRBJ2-7; D gene: TRBD2; V gene: TRBV2; clone size: -; CDR3 DNA: TGTGCCAGCTACCCCGGGGGGACCACGATTCCGTACTTC; CDR3 protein: CASYPGGTTIPYF